The 25 T cell receptor beta chains reported below all come from one sample, sequenced in a study of T cell changes during pregnancy in multiple sclerosis. The assay was immunoSEQ multiplex PCR, and TCRdb's table has in-frame clones only and misses some. The table shows 11,000 or so clones, with roughly 82% occurring only once. The specimen comprised CD8+ T cells from peripheral blood mononuclear cells, sampled after pregnancy. Receptors originate from a female donor in good health, enrolled as a control in a pregnancy study.

The J gene is TRBJ2-3, the V gene TRBV4-1; 9 nucleotides align to TRBD2. Germline-derived CDR1 and CDR2 are MGHRA and YSYEKL. The CDR3 is 19 amino acids. The trim removed 4 bases at V and 1 base at J, leaving 15 bases unmatched. The CDR3 bases are TGCGCCAGCAGCCCGCGGGCGCTGGCGGGAGGGCGCGGCACAGATACGCAGTATTTT. Protein: CASSPRALAGGRGTDTQYF.

This sequence joins TRBV7-9 and TRBJ1-1, with D hard to call. V lost 1 base and J lost 10, with 4 bases in between. The CDR3 has 10 amino acids. The germline V gene has CDR1 SEHNR and CDR2 FQNEAQ (reference sequence). The CDR3 DNA is TGTGCCAGCAGCTTAGGGGCAGCTTTCTTT. It translates to CASSLGAAFF.

The count of this clone is one. This CDR3 reads CASSFPSGGPYNEQFF. Here the CDR3 DNA reads TGTGCCAGCAGCTTCCCCAGCGGGGGACCCTACAATGAGCAGTTCTTC. The chain combines TRBV5-5 with TRBJ2-1; 8 bases fit TRBD2. Trimming cost V 2 bases and J 2 bases; bases outside gene matches: 6. Per the germline V gene, CDR1 is SGHKS and CDR2 is YYEKEE (reference sequence). The CDR3 is 16 residues long.

V usage is TRBV7-3 and J usage is TRBJ2-1; 8 bases map to TRBD2. The germline CDR1 and CDR2 sequences are SGHTA and FQGTGA. This CDR3 region has 15 residues. V shed 5 bases, J shed 5 bases, and the junction held 8 bases outside the gene matches. The CDR3 DNA follows: TGTGCCAGCAGCCTTATAGCGGGGAGGGACAATGAGCAGTTCTTC. It is translated as CASSLIAGRDNEQFF.

The chain combines TRBV4-2 with TRBJ2-1, with 13 bases aligning to TRBD2. The CDR3 runs to 17 residues. Germline loops: CDR1 LGHNA, CDR2 YNFKEQ. J lost 4 bases, V lost 0 bases, and 3 bases had no gene match. Here the CDR3 DNA reads TGTGCCAGCAGCCAAGAAGGGACTAGCGGGGCTTACAATGAGCAGTTCTTC. Translation gives CASSQEGTSGAYNEQFF.

V and J are TRBV13 and TRBJ1-2, with TRBD1 identical over 7 bases. The germline V gene encodes CDR1 PRHDT and CDR2 FYEKMQ (reference sequence). J gave up 0 bases and V 5 bases, and 9 bases lay outside the gene matches. The CDR3 has 16 residues. CDR3 nucleotide sequence: TGTGCCAGCAGCCGAGGGGGCGGGGACGCTAACTATGGCTACACCTTC. It codes for CASSRGGGDANYGYTF.

The V call is TRBV21-1, the J call TRBJ2-7; the table assigns TRBD1, which was not confirmed against the DNA. TRBV21-1 is listed as a pseudogene. The CDR3 consists of 13 residues. The CDR3 nucleotides are TGTGCCAGCAGCAGGGGGCGTTTATACGAGCAGTACTTC. This sequence encodes CASSRGRLYEQYF.

This chain joins TRBV7-2 and TRBJ2-7, with 7 bases matching TRBD2. This CDR3 is 18 amino acids long. The V gene end was trimmed by 4 bases and the J gene end by 5 bases; junction bases not matched to a gene: 20. Germline CDR1 and CDR2: SGHTA and FQGNSA. The DNA of the CDR3 is TGTGCCAGCAGCTGGAGGACCCGGAGGGACTATTGGGTGCACGAGCAGTACTTC. Protein: CASSWRTRRDYWVHEQYF.

This clone is labeled medium-sized. The chain is built from TRBV4-3 and TRBJ2-7, with 7 bases that match TRBD2. The germline V gene encodes CDR1 LGHNA and CDR2 YSLEER. This CDR3 has 15 residues. The junction had 6 bases not matched to a gene; V was cut back by 1 base and J by 3 bases. DNA for the CDR3: TGCGCCAGCAGCCAAGGGGCGGGAGAGGGCTACGAGCAGTACTTC. It yields the protein CASSQGAGEGYEQYF.

The rearrangement links TRBV6-5 to TRBJ1-1; D gene unclear. Germline loops: CDR1 MNHEY, CDR2 SVGAGI. Trimming left V 4 bases short and J 3 bases short, with 12 bases between. The CDR3 has 14 residues. CDR3 sequence (DNA): TGTGCCAGCAGTTTTGGCAGGTGGGACACTGAAGCTTTCTTT. It is translated as CASSFGRWDTEAFF.

On this clone: One end of the junction varies from germline; a read error may be responsible. The chain couples TRBV6-4 to TRBJ2-1; 9 bases agree with TRBD2. This CDR3 is built from 14 residues. Germline V gives CDR1 MRHNA, CDR2 SNTAGT. The DNA for the CDR3 is TGTGCCAGCAAAGCTAGCGGGGATTACAGTGAGCAGTTCTTC. The encoded protein is CASKASGDYSEQFF.

This clone was seen more than once but under ten times. The V gene is TRBV7-3, the J gene TRBJ2-2, with unresolved D. CDR1 SGHTA and CDR2 FQGTGA come from the germline V gene. The length of the CDR3 is 16 residues. V lost 2 bases, J lost 6 bases, and 16 bases lay in between. The CDR3 loop reads CASSLSPSSRSGELFF. The CDR3 nucleotides read TGTGCCAGCAGCTTATCCCCCTCAAGTCGGTCCGGGGAGCTGTTTTTT.

The chain has TRBV2 and TRBJ1-2; the match to TRBD1 covers 7 bases. This CDR3 is 17 amino acids long. The trim removed 1 base at V and 7 bases at J, leaving 15 bases unmatched. The germline V gene has CDR1 SNHLY and CDR2 FYNNEI. DNA for the CDR3: TGTGCCAGCAGTGAAGAGGGGGCACTAACAGGCATCCTTGGCTACACCTTC. The encoded protein is CASSEEGALTGILGYTF.

This chain links TRBV7-8 with TRBJ2-7; no clear D. The V and J ends lost 4 bases and 3 bases respectively, with 4 bases between them. Germline assignment: CDR1 SGHVS and CDR2 FQNEAQ. The CDR3 spans 11 residues. DNA of the CDR3: TGTGCCAGCAGCTCAAACTACGAGCAGTACTTC. Translated: CASSSNYEQYF.

The rearrangement uses TRBV7-9 and TRBJ1-2; no firm D call. Looked up from germline, CDR1 is SEHNR and CDR2 is FQNEAQ (reference sequence). There are 14 residues in the CDR3. The V and J ends lost 1 base and 6 bases respectively, with 12 bases between them. CDR3 loop: CASSLVAGADGYTF. Written as DNA, the CDR3 is TGTGCCAGCAGCTTAGTGGCGGGAGCGGATGGCTACACCTTC.

The CDR3 coding sequence is TGTGCCAGCAGCCATCGGGGAGGCAATCAGCCCCAGCATTTT. Its protein is CASSHRGGNQPQHF. The V call is TRBV4-2, the J call TRBJ1-5; D remains unclear. The germline gives CDR1 LGHNA, CDR2 YNFKEQ. Trimming shortened V by 3 bases and J by 2 bases, and 8 bases separated the two germline ends. The CDR3 extends over 14 amino acids.

V gene TRBV7-9 combines with J gene TRBJ1-2; D gene uncertain. Trimming took off 5 bases at V and 4 bases at J, with 11 bases between the two ends. The CDR3 totals 13 residues. CDR1 SEHNR and CDR2 FQNEAQ come from the germline V gene (reference sequence). CDR3 coding DNA: TGTGCCAGCAGCCCGGGCGGGATCTATGGCTACACCTTC. Encoded protein: CASSPGGIYGYTF. The full variable domain, its missing parts supplied by reference TRBV7-9 and TRBJ1-2, is DTGVSQNPRHKITKRGQNVTFRCDPISEHNRLYWYRQTLGQGPEFLTYFQNEAQLEKSRLLSDRFSAERPKGSFSTLEIQRTEQGDSAMYLCASSPGGIYGYTFGSGTRLTVV.

The chain joins TRBV10-3 to TRBJ2-1, with 8 bases identical to TRBD2. The ends lost 3 bases at V and 7 bases at J; junction bases unmatched: 17. This CDR3 is built from 18 residues. Germline V gives CDR1 ENHRY, CDR2 SYGVKD. The CDR3 coding sequence is TGTGCCATCAGTGAAGGTCTAGCGAGCGGGAGTGAGGTAAATGAGCAGTTCTTC. It encodes CAISEGLASGSEVNEQFF.

This clone was seen just once. The V and J genes are TRBV7-3 and TRBJ2-5, with D perhaps matching TRBD2 (5 bases). The CDR3 runs 13 residues. CDR1 SGHTA and CDR2 FQGTGA come from the germline V gene. Trimming took 2 bases from V and 5 from J, leaving 9 bases between them. CDR3: CASSLGSMETQYF. The CDR3 region has the DNA TGTGCCAGCAGCTTAGGGAGTATGGAGACCCAGTACTTC.

This chain connects TRBV27 to TRBJ2-1, with 9 positions matching TRBD2. This CDR3 has 16 residues. Germline V gene lookup returns CDR1 MNHEY and CDR2 SMNVEV (reference sequence). J was trimmed by 4 bases and V by 0 bases; bases with no gene match: 4. The CDR3 sequence is CASSLSAGGTYNEQFF. DNA for the CDR3: TGTGCCAGCAGTTTATCCGCGGGGGGGACATACAATGAGCAGTTCTTC.

The chain combines TRBV7-9 with TRBJ2-5, with 8 bases that match TRBD1. Germline V gene data show CDR1 as SEHNR and CDR2 as FQNEAQ (reference sequence). CDR3 size: 15 residues. The junction had 11 bases not matched to a gene; V was cut back by 6 bases and J by 5 bases. The CDR3 DNA follows: TGTGCCAGCAGAACAGCCGGGACAGGAGCGGAGACCCAGTACTTC. It encodes CASRTAGTGAETQYF.

The chain employs TRBV27 and TRBJ2-7, with a tentative D call TRBD2 (6 bases). Germline V gene lookup returns CDR1 MNHEY and CDR2 SMNVEV (reference sequence). Trimming pared 3 bases from V and 5 bases from J, leaving 17 bases between. The CDR3 runs 15 residues. This chain's CDR3 is CASSFIGERVDEQYF. CDR3 bases: TGTGCCAGCAGTTTTATCGGGGAGCGGGTTGACGAGCAGTACTTC.

V gene TRBV19 combines with J gene TRBJ2-2, with D tentatively TRBD2 (6 bases). Trimming cost V 8 bases and J 7 bases, with 11 bases left between them. The CDR3 spans 12 residues. Per the germline V gene, CDR1 is LNHDA and CDR2 is SQIVND (reference sequence). Written as DNA, the CDR3 is TGTGCCAGTTTGGTGGGAGGCGGGGAGCTGTTTTTT. As protein: CASLVGGGELFF.

The V call is TRBV6-1, the J call TRBJ2-2; D is perhaps TRBD1 (6 bases). V lost 8 bases to trimming and J lost 2 bases, with 15 bases between them. The CDR3 extends over 15 amino acids. Germline V gives CDR1 MNHNS, CDR2 SASEGT. In DNA form, the CDR3 reads TGTGCCAGCGGAGGCCAGGGGATCAACACCGGGGAGCTGTTTTTT. Amino acid sequence: CASGGQGINTGELFF.

The V gene is TRBV28, the J gene TRBJ2-2, with 11 bases identical to TRBD2. Trimming at V came to 5 bases and at J to 6 bases, leaving 8 bases not matched to a gene. Germline-derived CDR1 and CDR2 are MDHEN and SYDVKM. CDR3 length equals 16 residues. The CDR3 sequence is CASSPASGRLAGELFF. CDR3 coding DNA: TGTGCCAGCAGTCCCGCTAGCGGGAGGCTTGCCGGGGAGCTGTTTTTT.